The text below deals with one TCR beta chain. This entry belongs to a study of shared clonotypes between healthy human individuals. Trimming took 4 bases from V and 5 from J; bases not matched to a gene: 6. CDR3 size: 14 residues. Germline V gene sequence: CDR1 MDHEN, CDR2 SYDVKM. Within Nashville, Tennessee resided all donors, each a Caucasian adult. Each subset's genomic DNA was shared equally among a number of immunoSEQ plates. Authors' analysis steps: Filtering differed because ImmunoSEQ produced junction-only sequences that carried no quality scores. Here immunoSEQ multiplex PCR was the method, and the copy in TCRdb shows in-frame clones only, minus some. V, J and clone size are taken as reported in that table, and D and trimming were inferred from the DNA itself. Among about 490,000 clones, 75% to 85% were seen once, and the ten largest hold over 10%.

The specimen was PBMCs. This clonotype originated in a middle-aged woman in good health. Some clones in this sample may be carry-over from other donors' samples. The chain uses TRBV28 and TRBJ2-7; 9 bases line up with TRBD2. CDR3 coding DNA: TGTGCCAGCAGTTCCGGGACTAGCATCGACGAGCAGTACTTC. Protein product: CASSSGTSIDEQYF.